The rows below give T cell receptor beta chains drawn from one sample of a study of T cell responses to AZD1222 COVID-19 vaccine. TCRdb's table, derived via immunoSEQ multiplex PCR, lists solely in-frame clones and lacks some. The data show roughly 43,000 clones, roughly 77% seen once. Sequencing was performed on peripheral blood, taken 28 days after the second dose of the MenACWY control vaccine. Source of these receptors: an adult who received the MenACWY meningococcal vaccine as a control. CDR3s include the opening cysteine and the closing phenylalanine or tryptophan. Rows may omit the clone size; those that give it use once, few, many or a size class.

TRBJ2-1	.	TRBV2	CASSVQGAMGNEQFF
TRBJ1-3	few	TRBV19	CASSRDVPSVRTVSSGNTIYF
TRBJ1-1	.	TRBV28	CASSSVGGVTEAFF
TRBJ1-1	few	TRBV28	CASSRRLQGIPTEAFF
TRBJ1-3	once	TRBV3-1/TRBV3-2	CASSPEQTRTGNTIYF
TRBJ2-2	.	TRBV4-1	CASSQATWVNTGELFF
TRBJ2-7	.	TRBV28	CASSGTGAGEQYF
TRBJ2-1	.	TRBV9	CASSVAGNGEQFF
TRBJ2-7	.	TRBV28	CASHKGGRYEQYF
TRBJ1-6	.	TRBV3-1/TRBV3-2	CASSQDVWGSLHF